Listed here is a single T cell receptor beta chain. Its specificity is not known. This entry comes from a study of T cells in Graves' hyperthyroidism and ophthalmopathy. Study results and limitations: Blood also contained most expanded thyroid clonotypes above 0.001.

The V and J ends lost 5 bases and 0 bases respectively, with 7 bases between them. The CDR3 spans 13 residues. The germline V gene encodes CDR1 SEHNR and CDR2 FQNEAQ (reference sequence). The investigators amplified TCR beta CDR3 regions from RNA transcripts. An initial round of RT-PCR targeting the TCR CDR3 relied on the HTBI primer set. TCRdb redid the calling of the multiplex PCR reads with MiXCR, one entry per CDR3 protein. Here the sample spans approximately 590,000 distinct CDR3 sequences, 46% being singletons. This receptor was identified in a woman under 30 with Graves' hyperthyroidism. The sequenced sample was peripheral blood or thyroid tissue (not recorded which). The genes are TRBV7-9 and TRBJ1-1; D not certain. DNA for the CDR3: TGTGCCAGCAGCCCTAAGGTGAACACTGAAGCTTTCTTT. Amino acid sequence: CASSPKVNTEAFF.